This T cell receptor (beta chain) was recorded in a study of brain T cells in children with intractable seizures. Study observations and caveats: Pre-surgery blood may have been undersampled, hiding some clones.

Concerning this clone: The target antigen is unknown.

From germline, CDR1 is DFQATT and CDR2 SNEGSKA (reference sequence). The CDR3 runs 11 residues. V gave up 3 bases and J gave up 8 bases, with 8 bases separating them. Sequencing was performed with immunoSEQ multiplex PCR; in TCRdb, only in-frame clones are kept and a portion is missing. The data contain over 95,000 clones, around 94% of them singletons. Sequencing was limited to surgery cases with top T cell transcript signatures in brain tissue. The clonotype originates from a boy less than two years old with hemimegalencephaly and intractable seizures. The source material was peripheral blood, sampled at surgery. The chain combines TRBV20-1 with TRBJ2-1; unclear D gene. CDR3 sequence (DNA): TGCAGTGCTAGTCGGTCCCATGAGCAGTTCTTC. Its protein is CSASRSHEQFF.